This T cell receptor (beta chain) is drawn from a study of T cells in Graves' hyperthyroidism and ophthalmopathy. In germline, CDR1 is SQVTM, CDR2 ANQGSEA. The length of the CDR3 is 14 residues. V dropped 3 bases and J dropped 0 bases, with 12 bases sitting between them. The source material, RNA transcripts, was used to amplify TCR beta CDR3 regions. TCR CDR3 underwent first-round RT-PCR with the HTBI primer set. Each CDR3 protein is one row after TCRdb ran MiXCR on the multiplex PCR reads. Here the sample spans almost 250,000 distinct CDR3 sequences, approximately 25% being singletons. The J gene is TRBJ2-7, the V gene TRBV29-1, with a possible D match to TRBD2 (6 bases). The origin of this receptor is a woman aged 40 to 55 with Graves' ophthalmopathy. The source material was blood. The CDR3 region is CSVEGSGSSYEQYF. CDR3 nucleotide sequence: TGCAGCGTTGAGGGGTCCGGGAGCTCCTACGAGCAGTACTTC.